These T cell receptor beta chains were read from a single sample in a study of blood T cell repertoires in COVID-19. Data came from immunoSEQ multiplex PCR; TCRdb stores just in-frame clones and leaves some out. The data show over 200,000 clones, 75% to 90% seen once. The sample comprised peripheral blood. Receptor source: a man under 40 who had recovered from COVID-19. CDR3s include the opening cysteine and the closing phenylalanine or tryptophan. The D gene is left open where the match is weak. Only some rows state a clone size, as once, few, many or a class for expanded clones.

- TRBD2 TRBJ2-3 TRBV4-2 TGTGCCAGCAACCTAGCGGGGGGGCCCGCAGATACGCAGTATTTT CASNLAGGPADTQYF
- - TRBJ2-1 TRBV5-1 TGCGCCAGCAGCTTGGATGCGGGCAGCTCCTACAATGAGCAGTTCTTC CASSLDAGSSYNEQFF
- - TRBJ2-3 TRBV7-9 TGTGCCAGCAGCCGTCCCAGCACAGATACGCAGTATTTT CASSRPSTDTQYF
- - TRBJ1-6 TRBV2 TGTGCCAGCACCCATGGTAGTTCACCCCTCCACTTT CASTHGSSPLHF
few TRBD1 TRBJ1-2 TRBV19 TGTGCCAGTAGGGGGACAGACAGGGATGGCTACACCTTC CASRGTDRDGYTF
- TRBD2 TRBJ2-5 TRBV10-3 TGTGCCATCAGCCCTACTAGCGGGGAAGAGACCCAGTACTTC CAISPTSGEETQYF
- - TRBJ1-5 TRBV12-3/TRBV12-4 TGTGCCAGCAGTTACCCAGGGCCTCAGCCCCAGCATTTT CASSYPGPQPQHF
- TRBD2 TRBJ2-2 TRBV12-5 TGTGCTAGTGGTTTGGTACGACTAGCTCGGGACACCGGGGAGCTGTTTTTT CASGLVRLARDTGELFF
- - TRBJ2-7 TRBV19 TGTGCCAGTCACACCGGGGGTGAGGTTGCCGAGCAGTACTTC CASHTGGEVAEQYF
- - TRBJ2-1 TRBV5-5 TGTGCCAGCAGCCGACAGGAAAGCTCCTACAATGAGCAGTTCTTC CASSRQESSYNEQFF
- - TRBJ2-7 TRBV5-1 TGCGCCAGCCGGGGGTCGGGCTACGAGCAGTACTTC CASRGSGYEQYF
- TRBD1 TRBJ1-2 TRBV19 TGTGCCAGTACCCCCGACAGGGAATATGGCTACACCTTC CASTPDREYGYTF
- TRBD1 TRBJ1-2 TRBV11-2 TGTGCCAGCAGCTCCCTCGGGACAGGGGGTTATGGCTACACCTTC CASSSLGTGGYGYTF
- TRBD1 TRBJ2-7 TRBV19 TGTGCCAGTAGCAGACAGGGGGCATTCTCCGAGCAGTACTTC CASSRQGAFSEQYF
- - TRBJ2-7 TRBV30 TGTGCCTGGAGTCTCTACTACGAGCAGTACTTC CAWSLYYEQYF
- - TRBJ2-2 TRBV5-1 TGCGCCAGCAGCTTACTGACCGGGGAGCTGTTTTTT CASSLLTGELFF
- - TRBJ2-4 TRBV7-9 TGTGCCAGCAGCTCCCGGGGGTTAGCCAAAAACATTCAGTACTTC CASSSRGLAKNIQYF
- - TRBJ2-2 TRBV6-5 TGTGCCTCGGGGGGCGGGGCGAACACCGGGGAGCTGTTTTTT CASGGGANTGELFF
- TRBD2 TRBJ2-1 TRBV4-1 TGCGCCAGCAGCCGGACTAGCGGGGGTGCGGATGAGCAGTTCTTC CASSRTSGGADEQFF
- - TRBJ1-2 TRBV6-5 TGTGCCAGCATGCGGGGGCTTTCGGAGGGCTACACCTTC CASMRGLSEGYTF
- - TRBJ1-1 TRBV2 TGTGCCAGCAGCCCCCTCCCGAGTTCCCGCCGGGTTTACACTGAAGCTTTCTTT CASSPLPSSRRVYTEAFF
- - TRBJ2-7 TRBV29-1 TGCAGCGTGACCCGGACAGAAGAACAGTACTTC CSVTRTEEQYF
- TRBD1 TRBJ1-5 TRBV13 TGTGCCAGCAGCGCAAAGACAGGGTTGAGCAATCAGCCCCAGCATTTT CASSAKTGLSNQPQHF
- - TRBJ1-1 TRBV7-9 TGTGCCAGCAGCTTTTGGAGGGCTGAAGCTTTCTTT CASSFWRAEAFF